A selection of T cell receptor beta chains follows, all from one sample in a study of T cell responses to AZD1222 COVID-19 vaccine. Sequenced by immunoSEQ multiplex PCR; TCRdb stores in-frame clones only, minus some. The sample has roughly 84,000 clones; 70% to 90% are singletons. Source: peripheral blood, taken 28 days after the second AZD1222 dose. These receptors all come from an adult who received the AZD1222 COVID-19 vaccine. Both conserved end residues are part of each CDR3. D genes are given only for firm matches. Clone size is shown for a subset of rows, as once, few, many or a class of expanded clone.

TRBJ2-1 TRBV2 TRBD1 few TGTGCCAGCAGATTGGACAGGGCGGCGTACAATGAGCAGTTCTTC CASRLDRAAYNEQFF
TRBJ2-7 TRBV4-1 TRBD2 . TGCGCCAGCAGCCAATCGACTAGCGGGAGTATCTACGAGCAGTACTTC CASSQSTSGSIYEQYF
TRBJ1-1 TRBV18 TRBD1 . TGTGCCAGCTCACCAGAGACAGGGAGCCACGAAGCTTTCTTT CASSPETGSHEAFF
TRBJ2-5 TRBV28 . . TGTGCCAGCAGTTACCCGGGGGAAGAAGAGACCCAGTACTTC CASSYPGEEETQYF
TRBJ1-1 TRBV4-2 TRBD1 . TGTGCCAGCAGTCGACAGGGGAGCATGAACACTGAAGCTTTCTTT CASSRQGSMNTEAFF
TRBJ2-1 TRBV24-1 . . TGTGCCACCAGTGATTCGGGACTCAATGAGCAGTTCTTC CATSDSGLNEQFF
TRBJ2-5 TRBV28 TRBD2 . TGTGCCAGCAGTTTAGTGTTGGCGGGAGGGCTACGAGAGACCCAGTACTTC CASSLVLAGGLRETQYF
TRBJ2-1 TRBV6-5 TRBD1 . TGTGCCAGCACAGGACAGGGGGCGGATGAGCAGTTCTTC CASTGQGADEQFF
TRBJ1-3 TRBV7-8 . . TGTGCCAGCAGCTTAGTCTATAGTGAGAGCTCTGGAAACACCATATATTTT CASSLVYSESSGNTIYF
TRBJ2-2 TRBV28 TRBD1 . TGTGCCAGCATGAGGACAGGGCTCACCGGGGAGCTGTTTTTT CASMRTGLTGELFF
TRBJ2-7 TRBV27 . once TGTGCCAGCAGCCTAGAGTCGGGCTACGAGCAGTACTTC CASSLESGYEQYF
TRBJ1-5 TRBV19 . . TGTGCCAGTACGGAGGACGACCCTAGCAATCAGCCCCAGCATTTT CASTEDDPSNQPQHF
TRBJ2-3 TRBV11-2 . few TGTGCCAGCAGCTTAGGAACAGATACGCAGTATTTT CASSLGTDTQYF
TRBJ1-1 TRBV11-2 . . TGTGCCAGCAGCTTAACAGAGGGCACTGAAGCTTTCTTT CASSLTEGTEAFF
TRBJ1-5 TRBV7-9 TRBD1 . TGTGCCAGCAGCCTTGGACAGGGGCTGGGCAATCAGCCCCAGCATTTT CASSLGQGLGNQPQHF
TRBJ2-4 TRBV5-4 TRBD2 . TGTGCCAGCAGCTTGGTAGGGATCGGCGGGAGGGCTGACATTCAGTACTTC CASSLVGIGGRADIQYF
TRBJ1-1 TRBV30 TRBD1 . TGTGCCTGGAGTCGACAGGGTCAAGGGGCTTTCTTT CAWSRQGQGAFF
TRBJ1-6 TRBV4-1 TRBD1 . TGCGCCAGCAGCCAAGATGCGGGGACAGATAATTCACCCCTCCACTTT CASSQDAGTDNSPLHF
TRBJ1-5 TRBV3-1/TRBV3-2 . . TGTGCCAGCAGTCAAGGGTGGCAGGGCAACAATCAGCCCCAGCATTTT CASSQGWQGNNQPQHF
TRBJ2-1 TRBV7-9 . . TGTGCCAGCAGCTCACAAAGAAATGAGCAGTTCTTC CASSSQRNEQFF
TRBJ1-2 TRBV28 . . TGTGCCAGCAGTTTGACAGGCAACTATGGCTACACCTTC CASSLTGNYGYTF
TRBJ2-3 TRBV9 TRBD2 . TGTGCCAGCAGCGTATCCAGCGGGAGTGCAGATACGCAGTATTTT CASSVSSGSADTQYF
TRBJ1-4 TRBV19 . . TGTGCCAGTAGTTTTACGGGGGGCAAGGTTGAAAAACTGTTTTTT CASSFTGGKVEKLFF
TRBJ1-3 TRBV7-9 . . TGTGCCAGCAGCCTCTACGGACCGCCGCAGGACACCATATATTTT CASSLYGPPQDTIYF
TRBJ1-6 TRBV5-1 . . TGCGCCAGCAGCTTGGCTGGGGGCGCTGGATCACCCCTCCACTTT CASSLAGGAGSPLHF
TRBJ2-7 TRBV5-1 TRBD1 . TGCGCCAGCAGCCCCCGACAGGGGGCCTACGAGCAGTACTTC CASSPRQGAYEQYF
TRBJ1-2 TRBV5-4 TRBD1 . TGTGCCAGCAGCACAAGGGACAGGGGCCTTTATGGCTACACCTTC CASSTRDRGLYGYTF